The 24 T cell receptor beta chains listed next were all sequenced from one sample in a study of cytomegalovirus exposure and HLA in healthy donors. In the PCR, 60 Vbeta and 13 Jbeta primers were used. Clones were read by immunoSEQ multiplex PCR, and TCRdb kept only the in-frame ones, dropping some. The data show some 120,000 clones, 65% to 90% seen once. Sequenced: PBMCs. These receptors all stem from a woman in her thirties or forties in good health and CMV-seronegative.

The chain joins TRBV4-3 to TRBJ1-1; D gene ambiguous. Trimming pared 0 bases from V and 1 base from J, leaving 12 bases between. The CDR3 is 16 residues long. Germline CDR1 and CDR2: LGHNA and YSLEER. The CDR3 spells CASSQEAGGTNTEAFF. The CDR3 region has the DNA TGCGCCAGCAGCCAAGAGGCAGGAGGAACGAACACTGAAGCTTTCTTT.

The rearrangement links TRBV5-1 to TRBJ2-1; possible D gene TRBD1, 6 bases. Germline V gene data show CDR1 as SGHRS and CDR2 as YFSETQ. V was clipped by 4 bases and J by 3 bases, with 14 bases between them. The CDR3 length is 15 residues. CDR3 loop: CASSTEGQLYNEQFF. Here the CDR3 DNA reads TGCGCCAGCAGCACCGAAGGACAGCTCTACAATGAGCAGTTCTTC.

The chain uses TRBV27 and TRBJ1-4; D is unresolved. V dropped 7 bases and J dropped 8 bases, with 17 bases sitting between them. The CDR3 has 14 residues. From germline, CDR1 is MNHEY and CDR2 SMNVEV (reference sequence). The CDR3 sequence: CASTGGRSGEKLFF. The DNA of the CDR3 is TGTGCCAGCACAGGAGGCAGGTCTGGGGAAAAACTGTTTTTT.

CDR3: CASSMLRSGLAGRYTGELFF. CDR3 DNA: TGTGCCAGTAGTATGTTAAGGTCGGGACTAGCGGGACGATACACCGGGGAGCTGTTTTTT. V is TRBV19 and J is TRBJ2-2; 13 bases are a match to TRBD2. The CDR3 runs 20 residues. Germline V gene sequence: CDR1 LNHDA, CDR2 SQIVND (reference sequence). J lost 3 bases, V lost 3 bases, and 13 bases had no gene match.

The rearrangement links TRBV12-5 to TRBJ2-5, with TRBD2 matching over 13 bases. V trimming: 2 bases; J trimming: 5 bases; junction bases outside the gene matches: 5. CDR1 LGHNT and CDR2 FRNRAP come from the germline V gene. There are 16 residues in the CDR3. CDR3 DNA: TGTGCTAGTGGTTTGTCCGGACTAGCGGGAGTTGAGACCCAGTACTTC. This sequence encodes CASGLSGLAGVETQYF.

The count of this clone is one. This chain connects TRBV7-3 to TRBJ2-1, with 7 bases matching TRBD2. This CDR3 region has 14 residues. CDR1 is SGHTA and CDR2 is FQGTGA in the germline V gene. After removal of 4 bases from V and 10 bases from J, the junction contained 10 bases not matched to a gene. The DNA of the CDR3 is TGTGCCAGCAGCTCTCAACCAGCGGGAAAAGAGCAGTTCTTC. Encoded protein: CASSSQPAGKEQFF.

The J gene is TRBJ1-1, the V gene TRBV19; D might be TRBD1 (6 bases). This CDR3 has 12 amino acids. From germline, CDR1 is LNHDA and CDR2 SQIVND (reference sequence). The germline V and J ends were trimmed by 7 bases and 4 bases, with 10 bases remaining between them. In DNA, the CDR3 is TGTGCCAGTAATAACAGGGTCACTGAAGCTTTCTTT. It encodes CASNNRVTEAFF.

This chain links TRBV18 with TRBJ2-1; 13 positions agree with TRBD2. The CDR3 is made up of 18 amino acids. The trim removed 7 bases at V and 1 base at J, leaving 10 bases unmatched. Germline CDR1 reads KGHSH; CDR2 reads LQKENI. CDR3 in amino acids: CASWSGTSGKASYNEQFF. The CDR3, as DNA: TGTGCCAGCTGGTCCGGGACTAGCGGGAAAGCTTCCTACAATGAGCAGTTCTTC.

This clone was counted once. The chain carries TRBV2 and TRBJ2-3; the D gene is possibly TRBD2 (6 bases). The CDR3 extends over 14 amino acids. Germline assignment: CDR1 SNHLY and CDR2 FYNNEI. Trimming cost V 11 bases and J 0 bases, with 15 bases left between them. This CDR3 is CACLRDSSTDTQYF. CDR3 nucleotides: TGTGCCTGCCTCCGGGACTCCAGCACAGATACGCAGTATTTT.

The chain is built from TRBV5-1 and TRBJ2-1, with 13 bases lining up with TRBD2. CDR3 length: 15 amino acids. CDR1 and CDR2 (germline): SGHRS, YFSETQ. V gave up 3 bases and J gave up 9 bases; unmatched junction bases: 6. Here the CDR3 DNA reads TGCGCCAGCAGCTCCACTAGCGGGGGGGCCGGTGAGCAGTTCTTC. Its translation is CASSSTSGGAGEQFF.

V gene TRBV18 combines with J gene TRBJ1-6, with TRBD1 matching 10 bases. The trim removed 3 bases at V and 5 bases at J, leaving 4 bases unmatched. Germline V CDR1 and CDR2: KGHSH, LQKENI. This CDR3 region has 16 residues. The DNA of the CDR3 is TGTGCCAGCTCACCGCGGACAGGGGGACATAATTCACCCCTCCACTTT. It translates to CASSPRTGGHNSPLHF.

The sample holds one count of this clone. CDR3 protein: CASSLLGTTEQYF. In nucleotides, the CDR3 is TGTGCCAGCAGTTTATTAGGGACTACGGAGCAGTACTTC. The chain recombines TRBV28 with TRBJ2-7, with 7 bases identical to TRBD2. Germline V lookup: CDR1 MDHEN, CDR2 SYDVKM. CDR3 length: 13 amino acids. The ends lost 1 base at V and 7 bases at J; junction bases unmatched: 4.

This chain connects TRBV19 to TRBJ1-1; maybe TRBD1 (5 bases). Germline assignment: CDR1 LNHDA and CDR2 SQIVND (reference sequence). The CDR3 totals 14 residues. Trimming took 5 bases from V and 10 from J, leaving 20 bases between them. The CDR3 sequence is CASSLGPLGLLAFF. CDR3 coding DNA: TGTGCCAGTAGTTTGGGGCCTCTGGGGCTTCTAGCTTTCTTT.

The chain employs TRBV18 and TRBJ1-3; possibly TRBD1 for D (6 bases). Germline V lookup: CDR1 KGHSH, CDR2 LQKENI. V lost 6 bases and J 0 bases, leaving 15 bases between the germline ends. CDR3 length equals 16 residues. The chain's CDR3 is CASSPDSGSSGNTIYF. DNA for the CDR3: TGTGCCAGCTCGCCGGACAGCGGGAGCTCTGGAAACACCATATATTTT. Full variable domain (rest looked up from reference TRBV18 and TRBJ1-3): NAGVMQNPRHLVRRRGQEARLRCSPMKGHSHVYWYRQLPEEGLKFMVYLQKENIIDESGMPKERFSAEFPKEGPSILRIQQVVRGDSAAYFCASSPDSGSSGNTIYFGEGSWLTVV.

This sequence joins TRBV5-4 and TRBJ1-3, with D possibly being TRBD1 (5 bases). CDR3 length: 16 amino acids. Trimming pared 0 bases from V and 0 bases from J, leaving 10 bases between. The germline CDR1 and CDR2 sequences are SGHNT and YYREEE (reference sequence). CDR3 DNA sequence: TGTGCCAGCAGCTTGGCCGCGGGGGTCTCTGGAAACACCATATATTTT. Amino acids: CASSLAAGVSGNTIYF.

The CDR3 here is CASSPLGGFTDTQYF. DNA of the CDR3: TGTGCCAGCAGCCCCCTGGGGGGATTCACAGATACGCAGTATTTT. V and J are TRBV9 and TRBJ2-3; maybe TRBD2 (6 bases). Deletions cut 4 bases from V and 2 bases from J, with 14 bases between. CDR1 and CDR2 from the germline V gene are SGDLS and YYNGEE. This CDR3 has 15 amino acids.

CDR3 in DNA: TGTGCCAGCAGCCAAGGTATAGGGGGCAACACTGAAGCTTTCTTT. It codes for CASSQGIGGNTEAFF. The chain has TRBV14 and TRBJ1-1; 7 bases match TRBD1. The V and J ends lost 1 base and 2 bases, in that order; junction bases with no gene match: 4. The CDR3 has 15 residues. In germline, CDR1 is SGHDN, CDR2 FVKESK. Full variable domain (missing parts from reference TRBV14 and TRBJ1-1): EAGVTQFPSHSVIEKGQTVTLRCDPISGHDNLYWYRRVMGKEIKFLLHFVKESKQDESGMPNNRFLAERTGGTYSTLKVQPAELEDSGVYFCASSQGIGGNTEAFFGQGTRLTVV.

Details on this clone: A read error may account for a junction end that differs from germline. The chain couples TRBV7-9 to TRBJ2-7; TRBD2 is a possible D gene (6 bases). The CDR3 loop spans 14 amino acids. Per the germline V gene, CDR1 is SEHNR and CDR2 is FQNEAQ (reference sequence). For the CDR3, the DNA is TGTTCCAGCAGCCCACCGCTAGCGAGGTTCAAGCAGTACTTC. This encodes CSSSPPLARFKQYF.

This sequence joins TRBV15 and TRBJ1-3, with D tentatively TRBD1 (6 bases). Trimming removed 3 bases at V and 4 bases at J, with 13 bases between. From germline, CDR1 is LNHNV and CDR2 YYDKDF (reference sequence). The CDR3 runs 15 residues. The CDR3 coding sequence is TGTGCCACCAGCAGTGTTACAGGGAAGGGAAACACCATATATTTT. The encoded protein is CATSSVTGKGNTIYF.

The gene calls are TRBV27 and TRBJ1-2, with D hard to call. The CDR3 has 16 amino acids. The V end lost 1 base, the J end lost 3 bases, and 15 bases lay between the germline ends. Germline lookup yields CDR1 MNHEY and CDR2 SMNVEV (reference sequence). The CDR3 protein is CASSLLRPTLDYGYTF. The CDR3, as DNA: TGTGCCAGCAGTTTATTGCGGCCTACACTAGACTATGGCTACACCTTC.

V usage is TRBV5-1 and J usage is TRBJ1-1, with 9 bases that match TRBD1. This CDR3 region has 15 residues. The V and J ends lost 0 bases and 3 bases, in that order; junction bases with no gene match: 3. CDR1 is SGHRS and CDR2 is YFSETQ in the germline V gene. The DNA for the CDR3 is TGCGCCAGCAGCTTGGACGGACAGGGGTACACTGAAGCTTTCTTT. As protein: CASSLDGQGYTEAFF.

This chain connects TRBV5-4 to TRBJ2-1, with 11 bases aligning to TRBD2. Per the germline V gene, CDR1 is SGHNT and CDR2 is YYREEE (reference sequence). V was clipped by 4 bases and J by 4 bases; unmatched bases: 7. This CDR3 has 16 residues. This CDR3 is CASSDGVAGGYNEQFF. CDR3 in DNA: TGTGCCAGCAGCGATGGTGTAGCGGGAGGGTACAATGAGCAGTTCTTC.

The V call is TRBV9, the J call TRBJ2-5, with TRBD2 identical over 12 bases. Trimming cost V 0 bases and J 5 bases; bases outside gene matches: 2. Per germline, CDR1 SGDLS and CDR2 YYNGEE. CDR3 length equals 15 residues. In DNA, the CDR3 is TGTGCCAGCAGCGTAGTAACTAGCGGGGGGGAGACCCAGTACTTC. Translating gives CASSVVTSGGETQYF. Full variable domain (outside the CDR3, taken from reference TRBV9 and TRBJ2-5): DSGVTQTPKHLITATGQRVTLRCSPRSGDLSVYWYQQSLDQGLQFLIQYYNGEERAKGNILERFSAQQFPDLHSELNLSSLELGDSALYFCASSVVTSGGETQYFGPGTRLLVL.

The chain is built from TRBV15 and TRBJ2-7; D is possibly TRBD1 (6 bases). Trimming left V 6 bases short and J 4 bases short, with 13 bases between. From germline, CDR1 is LNHNV and CDR2 YYDKDF (reference sequence). The CDR3 is 13 amino acids. The CDR3 DNA follows: TGTGCCACCAGTCCCAGGGGAGAGTACGAGCAGTACTTC. Protein sequence: CATSPRGEYEQYF.